This TCR beta chain was recovered during a study of blood T cells in healthy people across ages. The sample providers were healthy Caucasian people from Russia, aged roughly 6 to 90. The germline V gene has CDR1 PRHDT and CDR2 FYEKMQ (reference sequence). The V end was cut by 5 bases, the J end by 2 bases, with 10 bases between. The CDR3 is 15 residues long. Study findings and constraints: Per million T cells, TCR beta diversity dropped roughly linearly as age increased.

Alongside a J-beta primer mix, a sample-barcoded 5' primer served in a second PCR lasting about 7 to 12 cycles. TCRdb fed the 5' RACE reads into MiXCR, producing one record per CDR3 protein. The sample yields fewer than 800,000 distinct CDR3 sequences, roughly 25% seen once. On this clonotype: Its cognate antigen is unknown.

These data also featured in a second study, about T cells of mothers and their children.

The chain couples TRBV13 to TRBJ2-6; TRBD1 is a possible D gene (6 bases). The sequenced material came from blood. The clonotype comes from a boy aged 5-17 years in good health. The CDR3 DNA is TGTGCCAGCAGCCCAACAGGGCCTGGGGCCAACGTCCTGACTTTC. Its protein product is CASSPTGPGANVLTF.